The 27 T cell receptor beta chains below all came from one sample that was sequenced in a study of OX40 agonist ivuxolimab in advanced cancers. Sequenced by immunoSEQ multiplex PCR; TCRdb stores in-frame clones only, minus some. The sample shows tens of thousands of clones, around 90% of them seen only once. The sample consisted of CD4+ or CD8+ T cells sorted from blood, taken in a trial of the OX40 agonist ivuxolimab. The origin of the receptors is an adult with an advanced solid tumor such as melanoma, head and neck, liver or kidney cancer.

V usage is TRBV5-5 and J usage is TRBJ1-5, with 8 positions matching TRBD1. Germline V gene lookup returns CDR1 SGHKS and CDR2 YYEKEE (reference sequence). The V segment lost 1 base and the J segment 6 bases; nucleotides outside the gene matches: 6. The CDR3 is 15 amino acids. In DNA form, the CDR3 reads TGTGCCAGCAGCTTGACCACAGGGGGAGGTCAGCCCCAGCATTTT. It is translated as CASSLTTGGGQPQHF.

This chain links TRBV19 with TRBJ2-1; D gene uncertain. CDR3 length: 11 amino acids. Per the germline V gene, CDR1 is LNHDA and CDR2 is SQIVND (reference sequence). Trimming stripped 4 bases from V and 6 bases from J, with 4 bases between. The CDR3 region is CASSTRNEQFF. CDR3 DNA sequence: TGTGCCAGTAGTACCCGCAATGAGCAGTTCTTC.

The gene calls are TRBV28 and TRBJ1-4; D may be TRBD1 (6 bases). The CDR3 extends over 16 amino acids. Trimming shortened V by 5 bases and J by 8 bases, and 21 bases separated the two germline ends. Germline CDR1 reads MDHEN; CDR2 reads SYDVKM. CDR3 region: CASSPTLQGWGEKLFF. CDR3 coding DNA: TGTGCCAGCAGTCCAACCTTACAGGGATGGGGGGAAAAACTGTTTTTT.

The chain recombines TRBV6-4 with TRBJ1-5, with 8 bases aligning to TRBD1. The CDR3 covers 14 residues. Unmatched junction bases numbered 11, after V lost 10 bases and J lost 6 bases. Germline CDR1 is MRHNA and CDR2 is SNTAGT. The CDR3 sequence is CAIFGQGRCQPQHF. Here the CDR3 DNA reads TGTGCCATCTTTGGACAGGGTCGATGTCAGCCCCAGCATTTT.

The table lists this clone with a count of one. This sequence joins TRBV28 and TRBJ2-1; D might be TRBD1 (6 bases). The CDR3 is 13 residues long. Trimming pared 4 bases from V and 4 bases from J, leaving 8 bases between. Germline-derived CDR1 and CDR2 are MDHEN and SYDVKM. The CDR3 loop reads CASSYRVYNEQFF. CDR3 DNA sequence: TGTGCCAGCAGTTACAGGGTTTACAATGAGCAGTTCTTC.

As regards this clone: Other nucleotide sequences from this sample produce the same CDR3. This chain connects TRBV5-1 to TRBJ1-4, with 8 nucleotides matching TRBD1. The CDR3 is 16 amino acids. Per germline, CDR1 SGHRS and CDR2 YFSETQ. The trim removed 4 bases at V and 0 bases at J, leaving 5 bases unmatched. The CDR3 here is CASSPGQGATNEKLFF. For the CDR3, the DNA is TGCGCCAGCAGCCCCGGACAGGGCGCAACTAATGAAAAACTGTTTTTT.

V usage is TRBV7-3 and J usage is TRBJ2-2; D gene unclear. The germline V and J ends were trimmed by 4 bases and 4 bases, with 10 bases remaining between them. Germline V gene lookup returns CDR1 SGHTA and CDR2 FQGTGA. CDR3 size: 14 residues. The CDR3 sequence: CASSSDGPTGELFF. DNA of the CDR3: TGTGCCAGCAGCTCTGATGGACCCACCGGGGAGCTGTTTTTT.

The chain couples TRBV28 to TRBJ2-2, with TRBD1 matching over 8 bases. Germline CDR1 and CDR2: MDHEN and SYDVKM. The CDR3 loop spans 17 amino acids. V lost 4 bases, J lost 1 base, and 8 bases stayed unmatched. CDR3 coding DNA: TGTGCCAGCAGTTCTTACACCGGGACAGGGAACACCGGGGAGCTGTTTTTT. As protein: CASSSYTGTGNTGELFF. Full variable domain (missing parts from reference TRBV28 and TRBJ2-2): DVKVTQSSRYLVKRTGEKVFLECVQDMDHENMFWYRQDPGLGLRLIYFSYDVKMKEKGDIPEGYSVSREKKERFSLILESASTNQTSMYLCASSSYTGTGNTGELFFGEGSRLTVL.

V and J are TRBV4-1 and TRBJ2-1; unclear D gene. The germline gives CDR1 MGHRA, CDR2 YSYEKL. The CDR3 extends over 15 amino acids. The ends were cut back, 1 base at V and 4 bases at J, with 11 bases in the middle. The CDR3 spells CASSQVYQSYNEQFF. In DNA, the CDR3 is TGCGCCAGCAGCCAAGTGTACCAGAGTTACAATGAGCAGTTCTTC.

This clone has a single count. This chain links TRBV5-6 with TRBJ2-3, with TRBD2 matching over 10 bases. The CDR3 sequence is 15 residues long. Germline V lookup: CDR1 SGHDT, CDR2 YYEEEE. With 4 bases clipped from V and 3 bases from J, the junction kept 5 bases outside the gene matches. In DNA, the CDR3 is TGTGCCAGCAGCCTAGCGGGAGCTGGGACAGATACGCAGTATTTT. Protein product: CASSLAGAGTDTQYF.

The gene calls are TRBV5-6 and TRBJ1-6; 9 nucleotides match TRBD1. V shed 3 bases, J shed 9 bases, and the junction held 7 bases outside the gene matches. Germline CDR1 reads SGHDT; CDR2 reads YYEEEE. The CDR3 consists of 15 residues. CDR3 loop: CASSSGTGIGSPLHF. The CDR3 DNA is TGTGCCAGCAGCTCCGGGACAGGGATTGGTTCACCCCTCCACTTT. The full variable domain, with the rest looked up from reference TRBV5-6 and TRBJ1-6, is DAGVTQSPTHLIKTRGQQVTLRCSPKSGHDTVSWYQQALGQGPQFIFQYYEEEERQRGNFPDRFSGHQFPNYSSELNVNALLLGDSALYLCASSSGTGIGSPLHFGNGTRLTVT.

This clone was picked up a small number of times. The V and J genes are TRBV19 and TRBJ2-1; D may match TRBD1 or TRBD2 (6 bases each). CDR3 length: 17 residues. The germline V gene has CDR1 LNHDA and CDR2 SQIVND (reference sequence). V dropped 0 bases and J dropped 5 bases, with 17 bases sitting between them. The chain's CDR3 is CASSIDSGAGAHNEQFF. CDR3 DNA sequence: TGTGCCAGTAGTATAGATTCGGGGGCTGGAGCACACAATGAGCAGTTCTTC.

The chain couples TRBV5-1 to TRBJ2-5; 10 positions match TRBD2. The CDR3 covers 15 residues. Germline CDR1 is SGHRS and CDR2 is YFSETQ. V lost 4 bases and J lost 5; bases outside the gene matches: 8. CDR3 amino acids: CASSPTGTSEETQYF. DNA for the CDR3: TGCGCCAGCAGCCCGACCGGGACTAGCGAGGAGACCCAGTACTTC. Supplemented by reference TRBV5-1 and TRBJ2-5, the full variable domain reads KAGVTQTPRYLIKTRGQQVTLSCSPISGHRSVSWYQQTPGQGLQFLFEYFSETQRNKGNFPGRFSGRQFSNSRSEMNVSTLELGDSALYLCASSPTGTSEETQYFGPGTRLLVL.

The CDR3 DNA sequence: TGTGCCAGCGGCGGACAGGGGAACACTGAAGCTTTCTTT. Translating it yields CASGGQGNTEAFF. The rearrangement uses TRBV25-1 and TRBJ1-1; 8 nucleotides agree with TRBD1. This CDR3 has 13 residues. Trimming took 8 bases from V and 1 from J; bases not matched to a gene: 3. The germline CDR1 and CDR2 sequences are MGHDK and SYGVNS.

The chain carries TRBV27 and TRBJ2-2; D not certain. Trimming removed 3 bases at V and 6 bases at J, with 5 bases between. Germline CDR1 is MNHEY and CDR2 is SMNVEV (reference sequence). This CDR3 region has 12 residues. CDR3 DNA sequence: TGTGCCAGCAGTTTGGCCGCCGGGGAGCTGTTTTTT. This gives the protein CASSLAAGELFF.

V usage is TRBV7-9 and J usage is TRBJ2-1, with D perhaps TRBD2 (5 bases). V was pared by 5 bases and J by 0 bases, with 14 bases between. This CDR3 is 16 amino acids long. Germline CDR1 SEHNR, CDR2 FQNEAQ (reference sequence). The CDR3 nucleotides read TGTGCCAGCAGCAAAAGGTTAGGGAGCTCCTACAATGAGCAGTTCTTC. Residues: CASSKRLGSSYNEQFF.

The V gene is TRBV5-8, the J gene TRBJ2-3; D tentatively reads TRBD1 or TRBD2 (5 bases each). Per germline, CDR1 SGHTS and CDR2 YDEGEE. Trimming took off 4 bases at V and 7 bases at J, with 28 bases between the two ends. The CDR3 is made up of 18 amino acids. The CDR3 region has the DNA TGTGCCAGCAGCCTTGATAGGACTCTCTCTCACCCAGGGTATACGCAGTATTTT. Its protein is CASSLDRTLSHPGYTQYF.

The genes are TRBV19 and TRBJ1-5, with D possibly being TRBD1 (6 bases). The germline V gene encodes CDR1 LNHDA and CDR2 SQIVND (reference sequence). V was trimmed by 5 bases and J by 0 bases, leaving 11 bases between them. This CDR3 comprises 15 residues. CDR3 sequence reads: CASSPGTPSNQPQHF. The CDR3 DNA follows: TGTGCCAGTAGTCCGGGGACACCTAGCAATCAGCCCCAGCATTTT.

The rearrangement links TRBV2 to TRBJ2-7; D possibly corresponds to TRBD1 (6 bases). The V end was cut by 8 bases, the J end by 3 bases, with 11 bases between. The germline gives CDR1 SNHLY, CDR2 FYNNEI. This CDR3 region has 12 residues. CDR3 sequence reads: CASGQGLYEQYF. The CDR3 region has the DNA TGTGCCAGCGGGCAGGGGCTCTACGAGCAGTACTTC.

This clone was recorded only once. This sequence joins TRBV29-1 and TRBJ2-7, with D possibly being TRBD1 or TRBD2 (5 bases each). The germline V and J ends were trimmed by 1 base and 7 bases, with 14 bases remaining between them. CDR1 and CDR2 (germline): SQVTM, ANQGSEA. The CDR3 runs to 13 residues. The CDR3 is CSVEVQAGGEQYF. The DNA for the CDR3 is TGCAGCGTTGAAGTTCAGGCTGGGGGAGAGCAGTACTTC.

The chain is built from TRBV27 and TRBJ1-5, with D possibly TRBD1 on 6 matching bases. V was cut by 6 bases and J by 7 bases, with 13 bases left in between. Germline V gene data show CDR1 as MNHEY and CDR2 as SMNVEV (reference sequence). The CDR3 has 13 residues. CDR3 bases: TGTGCCAGCAGCACAGGGTGGAGGCAGCCCCAGCATTTT. It is translated as CASSTGWRQPQHF.

The rearrangement links TRBV27 to TRBJ2-7; 9 nucleotides align to TRBD2. J was trimmed by 4 bases and V by 7 bases; bases with no gene match: 2. The CDR3 is made up of 12 amino acids. The germline CDR1 and CDR2 sequences are MNHEY and SMNVEV (reference sequence). The CDR3 loop is CASKGLAYEQYF. CDR3 bases: TGTGCCAGCAAGGGACTAGCTTACGAGCAGTACTTC.

The J gene is TRBJ1-5, the V gene TRBV15, with 10 nucleotides matching TRBD1. Germline CDR1 LNHNV, CDR2 YYDKDF (reference sequence). The CDR3 is made up of 17 amino acids. With V trimmed by 4 bases and J by 6 bases, 12 bases remained unmatched. The CDR3 spells CATSKPTGGSPGQPQHF. CDR3 nucleotides: TGTGCCACCAGCAAACCGACAGGGGGCTCCCCAGGTCAGCCCCAGCATTTT.

Here the CDR3 DNA reads TGTGCCAGCAGTTTAGTACAGGGAAACACCGGGGAGCTGTTTTTT. Translating it yields CASSLVQGNTGELFF. This chain uses TRBV28 with TRBJ2-2, with D maybe TRBD1 (6 bases). V lost 2 bases and J lost 2, with 9 bases in between. This CDR3 has 15 amino acids. Looked up from germline, CDR1 is MDHEN and CDR2 is SYDVKM.

The chain has TRBV19 and TRBJ2-1; weak D call: TRBD1 (7 bases). V gave up 3 bases and J gave up 5 bases, with 14 bases separating them. The CDR3 totals 15 residues. CDR1 and CDR2 from the germline V gene are LNHDA and SQIVND (reference sequence). The CDR3 loop reads CASSMVSGGNNEQFF. In DNA form, the CDR3 reads TGTGCCAGTAGTATGGTTTCAGGGGGGAACAATGAGCAGTTCTTC.

Notes on this clone: Additional DNA sequences in this sample encode the identical CDR3. The chain uses TRBV2 and TRBJ2-1; TRBD1 is a possible D gene (5 bases). Trimming removed 6 bases from V and 7 bases from J, with 13 bases in between. The CDR3 is 13 amino acids. The germline gives CDR1 SNHLY, CDR2 FYNNEI. The CDR3 coding sequence is TGTGCCAGCAGCGAACCGCAGGGAAATGAGCAGTTCTTC. Protein sequence: CASSEPQGNEQFF.

The table lists this clone with a few counts. The J gene is TRBJ2-7, the V gene TRBV28; 10 bases align to TRBD1. Per germline, CDR1 MDHEN and CDR2 SYDVKM. The CDR3 length is 16 residues. V shed 5 bases, J shed 5 bases, and the junction held 12 bases outside the gene matches. The CDR3 DNA sequence: TGTGCCAGCAGTGTCGGGGACAGGGGCTTCTCGGACGAGCAGTACTTC. As protein: CASSVGDRGFSDEQYF.